This T cell receptor (beta chain) was identified in a study of T cell clonality in common variable immunodeficiency. Study results and caveats: Fewer TCRbeta clones were shared among CVID subjects than controls.

Caucasian heritage predominated among both patients and controls. This clone was found many times. Antigen unknown. The read terminates 3 residues before the CDR3 end, so the remaining end is supplied by the germline J gene. J lost 0 bases, V lost 3 bases, and 7 bases had no gene match. There are 17 residues in the CDR3. Looked up from germline, CDR1 is ENHRY and CDR2 is SYGVKD. Using immunoSEQ multiplex PCR, the repertoire was profiled, and TCRdb retains in-frame clones only, with some absent. This set yields tens of thousands of clones and no singletons; the top ten hold approximately 2.7%. The sequenced material came from peripheral blood mononuclear cells. This clonotype was obtained from a person aged 18 to 75 in good health. This chain connects TRBV10-3 to TRBJ2-1; TRBD2 aligns across 8 bases. The CDR3 reads CAISDRRGERSYNEQFF. The part of the CDR3 DNA that was read is TGTGCCATCAGTGACCGGCGGGGGGAGCGCTCCTACAATGAG.